This T cell receptor beta chain appears in the sequencing data of a study of T cell responses to AZD1222 COVID-19 vaccine. Trimming left V 2 bases short and J 4 bases short, with 14 bases between. CDR1 is MNHEY and CDR2 is SVGAGI in the germline V gene. The CDR3 sequence is 15 residues long. This clone was recorded a few times. Profiled with immunoSEQ multiplex PCR; TCRdb holds only in-frame clones, not every one. The data hold approximately 200,000 clones, with approximately 93% observed a single time. The material sequenced was peripheral blood, taken 28 days after the second AZD1222 dose. The chain recombines TRBV6-5 with TRBJ1-2; no definite D call. The receptor was isolated from an adult who received the AZD1222 COVID-19 vaccine. The CDR3 sequence is CASSYSQAGPYGYTF. DNA of the CDR3: TGTGCCAGCAGTTACAGCCAGGCAGGCCCCTATGGCTACACCTTC.